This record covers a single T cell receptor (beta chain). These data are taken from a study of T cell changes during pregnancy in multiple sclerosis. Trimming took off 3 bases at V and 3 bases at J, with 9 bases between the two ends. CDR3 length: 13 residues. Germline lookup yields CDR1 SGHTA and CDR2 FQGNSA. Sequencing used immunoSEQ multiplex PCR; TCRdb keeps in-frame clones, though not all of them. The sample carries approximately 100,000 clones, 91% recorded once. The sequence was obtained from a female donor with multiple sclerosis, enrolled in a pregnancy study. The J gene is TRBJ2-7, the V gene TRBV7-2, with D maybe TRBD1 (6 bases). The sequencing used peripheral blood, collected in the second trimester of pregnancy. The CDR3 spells CASSFSTGYEQYF. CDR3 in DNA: TGTGCCAGCAGCTTTTCGACAGGCTACGAGCAGTACTTC.